This entry lists 2 T cell receptor beta chains sequenced from one sample in a study of cytomegalovirus exposure and HLA in healthy donors. 60 Vbeta and 13 Jbeta primers were used in PCR. Produced via immunoSEQ multiplex PCR; TCRdb's table is partial and in-frame only. The data hold 150,000 to 200,000 clones, with 65% to 90% observed a single time. Sequencing input: PBMCs. The receptors were gathered from a human donor in good health.

The CDR3 loop is CASSASGTDHQPQHF. In DNA, the CDR3 is TGCGCCAGCAGCGCTTCCGGGACAGACCATCAGCCCCAGCATTTT. The V gene is TRBV5-1, the J gene TRBJ1-5; TRBD1 matches 7 bases. Germline V gene lookup returns CDR1 SGHRS and CDR2 YFSETQ. The CDR3 is made up of 15 amino acids. The V segment lost 4 bases and the J segment 5 bases; nucleotides outside the gene matches: 9.

The V and J genes are TRBV6-1 and TRBJ1-1; D gene ambiguous. CDR1 is MNHNS, CDR2 SASEGT, per germline. V was cut by 2 bases and J by 6 bases, with 16 bases left in between. The CDR3 loop spans 15 amino acids. CDR3 DNA sequence: TGTGCCAGCAGTGAAACCGGCAGGAAGATCGCTGAAGCTTTCTTT. Translating gives CASSETGRKIAEAFF.